The TCR beta chain described here comes from a study of T cell responses to AZD1222 COVID-19 vaccine. The study, taken as a whole, reports: Donors were mostly white British, more females; clonal diversity possibly underestimated. Targeting of unmutated variant regions was reportedly seen in nearly half of spike-specific TCRs.

Germline V lookup: CDR1 MDHEN, CDR2 SYDVKM. This CDR3 has 16 residues. V dropped 6 bases and J dropped 5 bases, with 19 bases sitting between them. Sequencing was performed with immunoSEQ multiplex PCR; in TCRdb, only in-frame clones are kept and a portion is missing. This table holds around 150,000 clones, about 91% found once. Analyses pooled second doses at about 4 or about 12 weeks. Worth noting for this clone: Its specificity is unknown.

The chain combines TRBV28 with TRBJ2-2, with D possibly being TRBD2 (5 bases). The clonotype comes from an adult who received the AZD1222 COVID-19 vaccine. The starting material was peripheral blood, obtained 28 days after the second AZD1222 dose. CDR3 amino acids: CASRKSGSGTTGELFF. CDR3 bases: TGTGCCAGCAGAAAGAGTGGGAGCGGAACAACCGGGGAGCTGTTTTTT. The whole variable domain, filled in from reference TRBV28 and TRBJ2-2, reads DVKVTQSSRYLVKRTGEKVFLECVQDMDHENMFWYRQDPGLGLRLIYFSYDVKMKEKGDIPEGYSVSREKKERFSLILESASTNQTSMYLCASRKSGSGTTGELFFGEGSRLTVL.